This T cell receptor (beta chain) is from a study of T cells in Graves' hyperthyroidism and ophthalmopathy. For the study at large: Pretreatment peripheral blood was obtained at initial diagnosis.

Amplified TCR beta CDR3 regions came from RNA transcripts. HTBI primers were the set used in a first-round RT-PCR of the TCR CDR3. Using its own MiXCR run on the multiplex PCR reads, TCRdb lists one record per CDR3 protein. The sample holds under 350,000 distinct CDR3 sequences, roughly 20% seen once. Pregnant or lactating patients were excluded, as were those with uncontrolled infection or other autoimmune disease. Study results and caveats: Most clonotypes expanded in thyroid above 0.001 were likewise present in blood. Model predictions of ophthalmopathy came a median approximately 6.8 months before onset.

The germline gives CDR1 WSHSY, CDR2 SAAADI. V was clipped by 5 bases and J by 5 bases, with 9 bases between them. This CDR3 spans 12 amino acids. As to this clonotype: The antigen is unknown.

The source of this sequence is a woman in her forties or fifties with Graves' hyperthyroidism. J is TRBJ2-5 and V is TRBV10-2; D is ambiguous. The sample taken for sequencing was blood. The chain's CDR3 is CASSSQRETQYF. The CDR3 coding sequence is TGCGCCAGCAGTAGCCAGAGGGAGACCCAGTACTTC.